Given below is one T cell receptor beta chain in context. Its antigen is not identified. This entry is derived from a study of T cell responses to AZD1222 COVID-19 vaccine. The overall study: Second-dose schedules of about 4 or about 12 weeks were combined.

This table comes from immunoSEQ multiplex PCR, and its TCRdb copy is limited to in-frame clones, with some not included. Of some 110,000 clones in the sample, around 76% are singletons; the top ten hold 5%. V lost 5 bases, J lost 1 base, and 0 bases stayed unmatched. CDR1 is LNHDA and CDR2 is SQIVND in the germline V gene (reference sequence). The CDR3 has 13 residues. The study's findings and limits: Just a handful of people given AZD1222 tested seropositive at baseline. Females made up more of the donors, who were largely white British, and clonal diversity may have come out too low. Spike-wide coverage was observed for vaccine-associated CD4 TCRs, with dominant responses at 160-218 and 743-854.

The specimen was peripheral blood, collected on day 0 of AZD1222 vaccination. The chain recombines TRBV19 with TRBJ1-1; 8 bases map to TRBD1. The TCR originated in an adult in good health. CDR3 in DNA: TGTGCCAGTAGTGGACAGGGGAACACTGAAGCTTTCTTT. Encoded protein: CASSGQGNTEAFF.